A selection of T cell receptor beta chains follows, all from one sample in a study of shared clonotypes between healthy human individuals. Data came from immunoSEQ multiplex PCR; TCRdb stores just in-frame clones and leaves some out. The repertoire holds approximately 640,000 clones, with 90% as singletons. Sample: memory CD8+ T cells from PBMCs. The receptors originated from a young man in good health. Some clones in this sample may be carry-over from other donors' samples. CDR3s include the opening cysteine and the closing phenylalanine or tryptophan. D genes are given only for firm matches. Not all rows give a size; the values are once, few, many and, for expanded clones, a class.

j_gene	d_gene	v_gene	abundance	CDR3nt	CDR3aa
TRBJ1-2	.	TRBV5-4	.	TGTGCCAGCAGCTGGGGAAACTATGGCTACACCTTC	CASSWGNYGYTF
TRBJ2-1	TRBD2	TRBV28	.	TGTGCCAGCAGTTTATATCCAGCGGGAGGGCACAATGAGCAGTTCTTC	CASSLYPAGGHNEQFF
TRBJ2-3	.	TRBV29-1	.	TGCAGCGTTGAAGATCTTAAGGAGGTGGACAGCACAGATACGCAGTATTTT	CSVEDLKEVDSTDTQYF
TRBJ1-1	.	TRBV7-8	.	TGTGCCAGCAGCTCCCGGGCCCTATTGAGGAACACTGAAGCTTTCTTT	CASSSRALLRNTEAFF
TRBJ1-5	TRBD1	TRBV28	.	TGTGCCAGCAGTCTCACGACAGGGTCGAATCAGCCCCAGCATTTT	CASSLTTGSNQPQHF
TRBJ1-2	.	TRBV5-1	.	TGCGCCAGCAGTTTTGGACAGACTAACTATGGCTACACCTTC	CASSFGQTNYGYTF
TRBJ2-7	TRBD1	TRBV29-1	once	TGCAGCGTCCTGGACAGGGGCTCCTACGAGCAGTACTTC	CSVLDRGSYEQYF
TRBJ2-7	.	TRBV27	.	TGTGCCAGCAGTTTGGAAGCGAGACCTCTCGAGCAGTACTTC	CASSLEARPLEQYF
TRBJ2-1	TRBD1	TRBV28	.	TGTGCCAGCAGTACTGACGACAGGGGGCGACGGTACAATGAGCAGTTCTTC	CASSTDDRGRRYNEQFF
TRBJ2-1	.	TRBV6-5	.	TGTGCCAGCAGTCCCGGAAGCTCCTACAATGAGCAGTTCTTC	CASSPGSSYNEQFF
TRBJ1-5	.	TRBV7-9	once	TGTGCCAGCAGCCACTATACCGGGACCCTTTCCAATCAGCCCCAGCATTTT	CASSHYTGTLSNQPQHF
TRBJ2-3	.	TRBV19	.	TGTGCCAGTAGTATACCTCCAGATACGCAGTATTTT	CASSIPPDTQYF
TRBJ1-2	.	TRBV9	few	TGTGCCAGCAGCGTAGCTACGTTCTATGGCTACACCTTC	CASSVATFYGYTF
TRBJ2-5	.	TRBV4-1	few	TGCGCCAGCAGCCAGAAAGGGGAAACGGGGGAGCAGTACTTC	CASSQKGETGEQYF
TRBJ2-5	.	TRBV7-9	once	TGTGCCAGCAGCCGGGCCCTCGGAGAGACCCAGTACTTC	CASSRALGETQYF
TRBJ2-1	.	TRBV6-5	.	TGTGCCAGCAGTTACTCTGAAAGCGGAGCCTCGGATGAGCAGTTCTTC	CASSYSESGASDEQFF
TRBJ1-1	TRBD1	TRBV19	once	TGTGCCAGTAGTGCGGAACCGGGACAGGGGTCTGAAGCTTTCTTT	CASSAEPGQGSEAFF
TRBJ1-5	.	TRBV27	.	TGTGCCAGCAGTTGGGCCCGGGGGAATCAGCCCCAGCATTTT	CASSWARGNQPQHF
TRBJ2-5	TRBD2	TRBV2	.	TGTGCCAGCAGTGACCTTTTACTAGCGGGAGGAGAGACCCAGTACTTC	CASSDLLLAGGETQYF
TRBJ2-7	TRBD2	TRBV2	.	TGTGCCAGCAGTGAGCAACTAGCGAGCCACGGTGTCTACGAGCAGTACTTC	CASSEQLASHGVYEQYF